The 14 T cell receptor beta chains listed next were all sequenced from one sample in a study of tumor-infiltrating lymphocytes in oesophageal squamous cell carcinoma. TCRdb re-derived calls from the PCR reads in MiXCR, one entry per CDR3 protein. The profile covers about 22,000 distinct CDR3 sequences, with over 30% appearing a single time and about 18% taken by the ten largest. The sequenced sample consisted of esophageal tumor tissue. The receptors here all came from a female donor with esophageal squamous cell carcinoma.

This clonotype was detected many times. The V gene is TRBV5-1, the J gene TRBJ2-5; TRBD2 agrees at 7 bases. CDR3 length: 15 amino acids. Trimming at V came to 2 bases and at J to 2 bases, leaving 6 bases not matched to a gene. CDR1 is SGHRS, CDR2 YFSETQ, per germline. The CDR3 here is CASSLGGGSQETQYF. For the CDR3, the DNA is TGCGCCAGCAGCTTAGGTGGCGGGAGTCAAGAGACCCAGTACTTC.

The table lists this clonotype with a count of one. The CDR3 carries no conserved terminal phenylalanine or tryptophan, so it likely arises from a read error. The DNA is left out, because the CDR3 cannot be placed on it with certainty; the CDR3 is given as TCRdb lists it. This chain connects TRBV7-2 to TRBJ2-3; the table's D call TRBD2 went unverified against the DNA. With termini counted, the CDR3 has 17 amino acids. Germline V gene data show CDR1 as SGHTA and CDR2 as FQGNSA. The chain's CDR3 is CASSLEQGRAYEQYFGP.

This chain connects TRBV7-4 to TRBJ2-3, with 8 bases that match TRBD2. The CDR3 consists of 15 residues. The junction had 4 bases not matched to a gene; V was cut back by 5 bases and J by 0 bases. Per germline, CDR1 SGHVT and CDR2 SQSDAQ. The CDR3 nucleotides read TGTGCCAGCAGCCAGGGACTAGTCAGCACAGATACGCAGTATTTT. Encoded protein: CASSQGLVSTDTQYF.

This clonotype was found many times. The rearrangement links TRBV28 to TRBJ1-2; 7 nucleotides agree with TRBD1. This CDR3 has 14 residues. Trimming at V came to 2 bases and at J to 4 bases, leaving 4 bases not matched to a gene. The germline V gene has CDR1 MDHEN and CDR2 SYDVKM. CDR3 protein: CASSLRGGAYGYTF. The CDR3 DNA is TGTGCCAGCAGTTTACGAGGGGGCGCCTATGGCTACACCTTC.

This clonotype was observed at least ten times. J is TRBJ2-7 and V is TRBV6-1; D gene uncertain. The CDR3 loop spans 11 amino acids. Trimming removed 7 bases from V and 7 bases from J, with 11 bases in between. Germline CDR1 and CDR2: MNHNS and SASEGT. Here the CDR3 reads CASNRANEQYF. The CDR3 region has the DNA TGTGCCAGCAATCGTGCGAATGAGCAGTACTTC.

The V call is TRBV11-2, the J call TRBJ2-5, with 9 positions matching TRBD2. The J call could be wrong; TRBJ2-1 is a better fit for the DNA end. Germline CDR1 SGHAT, CDR2 FQNNGV. This CDR3 is built from 15 residues. The CDR3 reads CASRRGAGGPNEQFF. CDR3 DNA sequence: TGTGCCAGCAGGCGGGGGGCGGGAGGGCCTAATGAGCAGTTCTTC.

This rearrangement joins TRBV7-8 to TRBJ2-5; 8 bases fit TRBD1. Germline CDR1 SGHVS, CDR2 FQNEAQ. CDR3 length: 15 residues. V shed 5 bases and J 4 bases; nucleotides not matched to a gene: 9. CDR3 sequence reads: CASSRTGGGRETQYF. The CDR3 DNA follows: TGTGCCAGCAGCCGCACAGGGGGTGGGCGAGAGACCCAGTACTTC.

This clonotype showed up many times. The chain employs TRBV24-1 and TRBJ1-2, with a possible D match to TRBD1 (5 bases). CDR1 and CDR2 (germline): KGHDR, SFDVKD. The germline V and J ends were trimmed by 4 bases and 3 bases, with 11 bases remaining between them. The CDR3 runs 14 residues. CDR3 region: CATSDHDSDYGYTF. CDR3 nucleotide sequence: TGTGCCACCAGTGACCACGACAGCGACTATGGCTACACCTTC.

As for this clonotype: One end of the junction does not line up with germline, which may come from a read error. This chain joins TRBV7-8 and TRBJ2-7; possible D gene TRBD2, 6 bases. Germline CDR1 is SGHVS and CDR2 is FQNEAQ. This CDR3 region has 14 residues. The CDR3 region is CASSLPGRTYEEFF. Written as DNA, the CDR3 is TGTGCCAGCAGCTTACCAGGGAGGACCTACGAGGAGTTCTTC.

This sequence joins TRBV12-3 or TRBV12-4 and TRBJ2-3; perhaps TRBD1 as D (6 bases). V was pared by 6 bases and J by 14 bases, with 21 bases between. The CDR3 has 13 residues. In nucleotides, the CDR3 is TGTGCCAGCAGGGTGAGGGGGACCGGGGAGCTGTATTTT. It codes for CASRVRGTGELYF.

This clonotype was recorded at least ten times. V and J are TRBV27 and TRBJ1-1, with TRBD1 matching 9 bases. The CDR3 totals 16 residues. Germline CDR1 MNHEY, CDR2 SMNVEV (reference sequence). V was clipped by 6 bases and J by 3 bases; unmatched bases: 11. CDR3 in amino acids: CASRGGQGRWDTEAFF. CDR3 nucleotides: TGTGCCAGCAGGGGGGGACAGGGACGGTGGGACACTGAAGCTTTCTTT.

The genes are TRBV7-6 and TRBJ2-3; the D gene could be TRBD1 or TRBD2 (5 bases each). The CDR3 totals 13 residues. Germline CDR1 is SGHVS and CDR2 is FNYEAQ. V was clipped by 5 bases and J by 0 bases, with 6 bases between them. The CDR3 here is CASSGGSTDTQYF. In nucleotides, the CDR3 is TGTGCCAGCAGCGGGGGTAGCACAGATACGCAGTATTTT. The variable domain in full, with the rest retrieved from reference TRBV7-6 and TRBJ2-3, is GAGVSQSPRYKVTKRGQDVALRCDPISGHVSLYWYRQALGQGPEFLTYFNYEAQQDKSGLPNDRFSAERPEGSISTLTIQRTEQRDSAMYRCASSGGSTDTQYFGPGTRLTVL.

The V call is TRBV11-2, the J call TRBJ1-1; weak D call: TRBD2 (6 bases). The end of the DNA aligns better with TRBJ2-2, so the J call may be wrong. The germline V gene encodes CDR1 SGHAT and CDR2 FQNNGV. CDR3 length: 16 amino acids. The CDR3 reads CASSSLAEANTGELFF. The CDR3 nucleotides are TGTGCCAGCAGCTCTTTAGCGGAGGCGAACACCGGGGAGCTGTTTTTT.

A word on this clonotype: This CDR3 is missing its conserved last phenylalanine or tryptophan, likely due to a read error. The limits of the CDR3 on the DNA are not certain, so only TCRdb's listed CDR3 is given. The chain joins TRBV6-1 to TRBJ2-5; the table's D call, TRBD1, was not checked against the DNA. The CDR3 is 16 amino acids in total, end residues counted. Germline lookup yields CDR1 MNHNS and CDR2 SASEGT. The CDR3 loop reads CASSTFRQGYGYTFGS.